This TCR beta chain was profiled in a study of Ad26.COV2.S vaccination and SARS-CoV-2 variants. Whole-study findings and limits: Vaccine and placebo recipients had similar non-spike TCR breadth. Measures of TCR breadth and depth may have fallen short of total T cell responses. Responses of spike-specific T cells (both CD8+ and CD4+) reportedly showed substantial breadth after vaccination.

Regarding treatment: over 15 received Ad26.COV2.S at low or high dose, single or two shots; several received placebo; per-sample allocation not given. All samples were drawn on day 63, counting from the first vaccine or placebo injection. The individual, an adult aged 18-55 years, was a donor in Boston. This clone was counted once. Its antigen is undetermined. Generated by immunoSEQ multiplex PCR, the TCRdb table keeps only in-frame clones and is missing some. The profile shows about 420,000 clones, roughly 88% of them singletons. The ends were cut back, 5 bases at V and 7 bases at J, with 12 bases in the middle. Germline V lookup: CDR1 MNHEY, CDR2 SMNVEV (reference sequence). There are 13 residues in the CDR3.

This TCR was sampled from a person aged 18-65 years who received the Ad26.COV2.S COVID-19 vaccine or a placebo. Specimen: peripheral blood, collected in a trial of Ad26.COV2.S vaccine versus placebo. V gene TRBV27 combines with J gene TRBJ1-5, with D perhaps matching TRBD1 (5 bases). The CDR3 DNA is TGTGCCAGCAGTGACAGAGCGGGGCAGCCCCAGCATTTT. Its translation is CASSDRAGQPQHF.